This TCR beta chain came from a study of blood T cell repertoires in COVID-19. In the original workflow: How many nucleated cells were present was estimated from reference gene primer amplification. The data were produced by immunoSEQ multiplex PCR, yet TCRdb's version contains in-frame clones alone and is incomplete. V, J and clone size are taken as reported in that table, and D and trimming were inferred from the DNA itself. The table includes just under 2,000 clones, approximately 69% detected once. Sample: peripheral blood. The clonotype comes from a man in his 70s with active COVID-19.

The CDR3 region is CASSYTGRGTEAFF. The CDR3 DNA follows: TGTGCCAGCAGCTACACGGGCCGAGGGACTGAAGCTTTCTTT. The genes are TRBV9 and TRBJ1-1; the D is unclear. Per germline, CDR1 SGDLS and CDR2 YYNGEE. This CDR3 has 14 amino acids. V was clipped by 4 bases and J by 5 bases, with 15 bases between them.